This T cell receptor beta chain derives from a study of T cells in Graves' hyperthyroidism and ophthalmopathy. The investigators amplified TCR beta CDR3 regions from RNA transcripts. The HTBI set primed first-round TCR CDR3 RT-PCR. TCRdb passed the multiplex PCR reads through MiXCR, listing each CDR3 protein once. Here the sample spans about 570,000 distinct CDR3 sequences, 46% being singletons. This clonotype was counted at least ten times. Its antigen is as yet unknown. The CDR3 spans 14 residues. Germline-derived CDR1 and CDR2 are SGHRS and YFSETQ. Trimming shortened V by 2 bases and J by 4 bases, and 13 bases separated the two germline ends. Study-wide results and limits: Using 13 V-J features, a model discriminated ophthalmopathy from stable hyperthyroidism. The model made its ophthalmopathy prediction, and onset followed a median approximately six months later. Most thyroid clonotypes with frequency above 0.001 were detected in blood.

The origin of this receptor is an adult woman with Graves' disease, either hyperthyroidism or ophthalmopathy (not recorded which). The chain has TRBV5-1 and TRBJ2-7; D possibly matches TRBD1 or TRBD2 (5 bases each). Sequencing input: peripheral blood or thyroid tissue (not recorded which). CDR3 sequence (DNA): TGCGCCAGCAGCTTCGGGCAGGGAGTGTACGAGCAGTACTTC. It codes for CASSFGQGVYEQYF.